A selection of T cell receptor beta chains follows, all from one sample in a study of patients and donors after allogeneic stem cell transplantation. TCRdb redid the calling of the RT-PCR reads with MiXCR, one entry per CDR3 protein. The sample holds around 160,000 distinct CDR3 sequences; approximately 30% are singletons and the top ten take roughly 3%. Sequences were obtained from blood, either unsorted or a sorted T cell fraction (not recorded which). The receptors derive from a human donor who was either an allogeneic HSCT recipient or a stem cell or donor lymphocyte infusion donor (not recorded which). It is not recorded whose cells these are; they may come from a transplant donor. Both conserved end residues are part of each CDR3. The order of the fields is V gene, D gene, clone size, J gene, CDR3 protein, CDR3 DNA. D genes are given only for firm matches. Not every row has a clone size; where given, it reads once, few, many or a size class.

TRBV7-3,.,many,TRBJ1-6,CASSLLHGSPLHF,TGTGCCAGCAGCCTATTACATGGTTCACCCCTCCACTTT
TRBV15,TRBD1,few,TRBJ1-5,CATGEQGAPPLNQPQHF,TGTGCCACCGGAGAGCAGGGGGCGCCTCCCCTAAATCAGCCCCAGCATTTT
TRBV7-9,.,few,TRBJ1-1,CASSWETANTEAFF,TGTGCCAGCAGCTGGGAGACTGCGAACACTGAAGCTTTCTTT
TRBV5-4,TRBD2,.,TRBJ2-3,CASSPSSGRAADTQYF,TGTGCCAGCAGCCCCTCTAGCGGGAGGGCCGCAGATACGCAGTATTTT
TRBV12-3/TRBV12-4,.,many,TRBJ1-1,CASSRTQGGTEAFF,TGTGCCAGCAGTCGTACCCAGGGTGGTACTGAAGCTTTCTTT
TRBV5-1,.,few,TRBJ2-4,CASSPYLGTLLVPKNIQYF,TGCGCCAGCAGTCCTTACCTAGGGACTCTTCTAGTACCCAAAAACATTCAGTACTTC
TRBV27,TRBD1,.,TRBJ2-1,CASRRQGYQFF,TGTGCCAGCAGAAGACAGGGGTATCAGTTCTTC
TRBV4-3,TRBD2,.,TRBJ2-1,CASSPRAGGPHDNEQFF,TGCGCCAGCAGCCCCCGAGCGGGAGGGCCCCATGATAATGAGCAGTTCTTC
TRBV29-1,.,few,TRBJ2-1,CSVPSPNEQFF,TGCAGCGTCCCAAGCCCTAATGAGCAGTTCTTC
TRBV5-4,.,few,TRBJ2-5,CASSSKRQAETQYF,TGTGCCAGCAGCTCAAAAAGACAGGCGGAGACCCAGTACTTC
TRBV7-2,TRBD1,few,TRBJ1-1,CASSLGDSSPEAFF,TGTGCCAGCAGCTTAGGGGACAGCAGTCCTGAAGCTTTCTTT
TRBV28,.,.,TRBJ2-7,CATFPDRPSYEQYF,TGTGCCACCTTTCCCGACAGGCCCTCCTACGAGCAGTACTTC
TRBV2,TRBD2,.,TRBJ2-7,CASTEGRGGYEQYF,TGTGCCAGCACGGAGGGGAGGGGCGGCTACGAGCAGTACTTC
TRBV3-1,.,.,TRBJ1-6,CASSREGSENSPLHF,TGTGCCAGCAGCCGCGAGGGATCGGAAAATTCACCCCTCCACTTT
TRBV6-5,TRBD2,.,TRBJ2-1,CASTPDREGGRQFF,TGTGCCAGCACCCCCGATCGGGAGGGCGGCCGGCAGTTCTTC
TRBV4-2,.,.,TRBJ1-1,CASSQDRSGTEAFF,TGTGCCAGCAGCCAAGATCGGTCGGGCACTGAAGCTTTCTTT
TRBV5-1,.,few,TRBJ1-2,CASRSRPTEDGYTF,TGCGCCAGCAGGTCAAGGCCTACCGAGGATGGCTACACCTTC
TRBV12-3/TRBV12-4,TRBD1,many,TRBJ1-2,CASSIPGTGGGVGYTF,TGTGCCAGCAGTATCCCCGGGACAGGGGGCGGCGTTGGCTACACCTTC
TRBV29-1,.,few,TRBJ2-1,CSVSTYNEQFF,TGCAGCGTATCGACATACAATGAGCAGTTCTTC
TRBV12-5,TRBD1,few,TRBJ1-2,CASGRDRGNYGYTF,TGTGCTAGTGGCCGGGACAGGGGAAACTATGGCTACACCTTC
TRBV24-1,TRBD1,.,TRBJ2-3,CATSPGDSLRDTQYF,TGTGCCACCAGCCCAGGGGACAGCCTTAGAGATACGCAGTATTTT
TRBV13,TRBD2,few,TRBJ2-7,CASSSRTSGIGEQYF,TGTGCCAGCAGCTCCCGGACTAGCGGGATAGGAGAGCAGTACTTC
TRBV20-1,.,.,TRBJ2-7,CSALGTDSYEQYF,TGCAGTGCTCTAGGGACGGACTCCTACGAGCAGTACTTC
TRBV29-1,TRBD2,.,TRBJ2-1,CSVRGSYNEQFF,TGCAGCGTTCGCGGGAGCTACAATGAGCAGTTCTTC
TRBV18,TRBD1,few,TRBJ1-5,CASSRGQNQPQHF,TGTGCCAGCTCACGGGGACAGAATCAGCCCCAGCATTTT
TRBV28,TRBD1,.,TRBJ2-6,CASSGTGGFSGANVLTF,TGTGCCAGCAGTGGCACAGGGGGCTTCTCTGGGGCCAACGTCCTGACTTTC
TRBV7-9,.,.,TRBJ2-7,CASSLETEQYF,TGTGCCAGCAGCTTAGAAACAGAACAGTACTTC
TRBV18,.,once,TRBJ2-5,CASSPGHGSAETQYF,TGTGCCAGCTCACCAGGTCACGGGAGCGCGGAGACCCAGTACTTC